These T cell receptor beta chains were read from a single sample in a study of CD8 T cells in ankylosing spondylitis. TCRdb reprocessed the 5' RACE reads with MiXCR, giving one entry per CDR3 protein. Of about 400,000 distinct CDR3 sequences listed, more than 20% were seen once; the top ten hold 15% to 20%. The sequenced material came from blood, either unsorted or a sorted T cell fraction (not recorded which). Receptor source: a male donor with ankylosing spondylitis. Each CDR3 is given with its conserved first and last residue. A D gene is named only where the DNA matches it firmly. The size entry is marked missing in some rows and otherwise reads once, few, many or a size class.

cdr3_aa: CASSLLAGDVDTQYF
cdr3_nt: TGTGCCAGCAGCTTACTAGCGGGAGATGTTGATACGCAGTATTTT
clone_size: few
j_call: TRBJ2-3
v_call: TRBV7-2
d_call: TRBD2

cdr3_aa: CSAETGRETQYF
cdr3_nt: TGCAGTGCTGAGACAGGGAGGGAGACCCAGTACTTC
clone_size: many
j_call: TRBJ2-5
v_call: TRBV20-1
d_call: .

cdr3_aa: CASSVGPGEGNEKLFF
cdr3_nt: TGCGCCAGCAGCGTTGGACCAGGGGAGGGTAATGAAAAACTGTTTTTT
clone_size: .
j_call: TRBJ1-4
v_call: TRBV5-1
d_call: .

cdr3_aa: CSVDDYANAGTF
cdr3_nt: TGCAGCGTTGATGATTACGCAAATGCTGGCACCTTC
clone_size: once
j_call: TRBJ1-2
v_call: TRBV29-1
d_call: .

cdr3_aa: CAISADRDQETQYF
cdr3_nt: TGTGCCATCAGTGCGGACAGGGATCAAGAGACCCAGTACTTC
clone_size: few
j_call: TRBJ2-5
v_call: TRBV10-3
d_call: TRBD1

cdr3_aa: CASSLDPAGRPEQFF
cdr3_nt: TGTGCCAGCAGCTTAGATCCGGCAGGCCGACCTGAGCAGTTCTTC
clone_size: .
j_call: TRBJ2-1
v_call: TRBV7-9
d_call: .

cdr3_aa: CASSLAAENYGYTF
cdr3_nt: TGTGCCAGCAGTTTAGCGGCGGAGAACTATGGCTACACCTTC
clone_size: few
j_call: TRBJ1-2
v_call: TRBV12-3/TRBV12-4
d_call: .

cdr3_aa: CASGFPTSYEQYF
cdr3_nt: TGTGCTAGTGGTTTCCCAACCTCCTACGAGCAGTACTTC
clone_size: once
j_call: TRBJ2-7
v_call: TRBV12-5
d_call: .

cdr3_aa: CASSPWAGVVYEQYF
cdr3_nt: TGTGCCAGCAGCCCTTGGGCGGGAGTGGTCTACGAGCAGTACTTC
clone_size: .
j_call: TRBJ2-7
v_call: TRBV9
d_call: TRBD2

cdr3_aa: CASSGGQGGYSPLHF
cdr3_nt: TGTGCCAGCAGCGGGGGACAGGGAGGTTATTCACCCCTCCACTTT
clone_size: few
j_call: TRBJ1-6
v_call: TRBV2
d_call: TRBD1

cdr3_aa: CASSFLRGSSYNEQFF
cdr3_nt: TGTGCCAGCAGCTTCCTTCGCGGGAGCTCCTACAATGAGCAGTTCTTC
clone_size: many
j_call: TRBJ2-1
v_call: TRBV7-3
d_call: TRBD2

cdr3_aa: CACRSRRYGYTF
cdr3_nt: TGTGCCTGCAGAAGCAGGCGATATGGCTACACCTTC
clone_size: few
j_call: TRBJ1-2
v_call: TRBV30
d_call: .

cdr3_aa: CASSLAAPGAPMSPLHF
cdr3_nt: TGTGCCAGCTCACTGGCCGCGCCAGGGGCCCCAATGTCACCCCTCCACTTT
clone_size: once
j_call: TRBJ1-6
v_call: TRBV18
d_call: .

cdr3_aa: CSAVDVRVGRAGETQYF
cdr3_nt: TGCAGTGCAGTGGACGTAAGGGTCGGGAGGGCCGGAGAGACCCAGTACTTC
clone_size: .
j_call: TRBJ2-5
v_call: TRBV20-1
d_call: TRBD2

cdr3_aa: CASTSLPAGGSYEQFF
cdr3_nt: TGTGCCAGCACTTCCCTCCCGGCGGGAGGAAGCTATGAGCAGTTCTTC
clone_size: .
j_call: TRBJ2-1
v_call: TRBV7-6
d_call: TRBD2

cdr3_aa: CASSEGDSQETQYF
cdr3_nt: TGTGCCAGCAGTGAAGGGGACAGCCAAGAGACCCAGTACTTC
clone_size: .
j_call: TRBJ2-5
v_call: TRBV6-1
d_call: TRBD1

cdr3_aa: CASSVTGTSGNEQFF
cdr3_nt: TGCGCCAGCAGCGTAACCGGGACTAGCGGTAATGAGCAGTTCTTC
clone_size: .
j_call: TRBJ2-1
v_call: TRBV5-1
d_call: TRBD2

cdr3_aa: CSVGRQGSYTGAFF
cdr3_nt: TGCAGCGTTGGCAGACAGGGGAGCTACACTGGAGCTTTCTTT
clone_size: .
j_call: TRBJ1-1
v_call: TRBV29-1
d_call: TRBD1

cdr3_aa: CSARKGQAYYEQYF
cdr3_nt: TGCAGTGCTAGAAAAGGACAGGCCTACTACGAGCAGTACTTC
clone_size: .
j_call: TRBJ2-7
v_call: TRBV20-1
d_call: TRBD1

cdr3_aa: CASSSSRADTQYF
cdr3_nt: TGTGCCAGCAGCTCCAGTAGAGCGGATACGCAGTATTTT
clone_size: .
j_call: TRBJ2-3
v_call: TRBV12-3/TRBV12-4
d_call: .

cdr3_aa: CASSFVLETQYF
cdr3_nt: TGTGCCAGCAGTTTTGTCCTGGAGACCCAGTACTTC
clone_size: few
j_call: TRBJ2-5
v_call: TRBV12-3/TRBV12-4
d_call: .

cdr3_aa: CATNSGSWRSSTDTQYF
cdr3_nt: TGTGCCACCAATAGCGGGAGTTGGAGGTCTAGCACAGATACGCAGTATTTT
clone_size: .
j_call: TRBJ2-3
v_call: TRBV10-3
d_call: TRBD2

cdr3_aa: CASSLSRGEAFF
cdr3_nt: TGTGCCAGCAGTTTAAGTAGGGGGGAGGCTTTCTTT
clone_size: .
j_call: TRBJ1-1
v_call: TRBV12-3/TRBV12-4
d_call: .

cdr3_aa: CASKSPEIEETQYF
cdr3_nt: TGTGCCAGCAAATCTCCTGAAATCGAAGAGACCCAGTACTTC
clone_size: .
j_call: TRBJ2-5
v_call: TRBV6-1
d_call: .

cdr3_aa: CASSQGVGQGVEKLFF
cdr3_nt: TGTGCCAGCAGCCAAGGAGTGGGACAGGGGGTCGAAAAACTGTTTTTT
clone_size: .
j_call: TRBJ1-4
v_call: TRBV4-2
d_call: TRBD1

cdr3_aa: CASSRLSHEQYF
cdr3_nt: TGTGCCAGCAGTCGTCTTAGCCACGAGCAGTACTTC
clone_size: few
j_call: TRBJ2-7
v_call: TRBV7-9
d_call: .

cdr3_aa: CASSLQGRGKDTQYF
cdr3_nt: TGCGCCAGCAGCTTGCAGGGAAGGGGTAAAGATACGCAGTATTTT
clone_size: few
j_call: TRBJ2-3
v_call: TRBV5-1
d_call: .

cdr3_aa: CASSLFWGMGNEQFF
cdr3_nt: TGTGCCAGCAGTTTATTTTGGGGAATGGGGAATGAGCAGTTCTTC
clone_size: .
j_call: TRBJ2-1
v_call: TRBV28
d_call: .

cdr3_aa: CAIRGQEDYTF
cdr3_nt: TGTGCCATCAGGGGACAGGAAGACTACACCTTC
clone_size: .
j_call: TRBJ1-2
v_call: TRBV10-3
d_call: TRBD1

cdr3_aa: CASRPDRDYGYTF
cdr3_nt: TGTGCCAGCAGACCCGACAGGGACTATGGCTACACCTTC
clone_size: .
j_call: TRBJ1-2
v_call: TRBV6-1
d_call: TRBD1

cdr3_aa: CASSLYRGDGYTF
cdr3_nt: TGTGCCAGCAGCTTATATAGGGGCGATGGCTACACCTTC
clone_size: .
j_call: TRBJ1-2
v_call: TRBV7-2
d_call: .

cdr3_aa: CASSSWTSGRKGDTQYF
cdr3_nt: TGTGCCAGCAGCTCCTGGACTAGCGGGAGGAAGGGAGATACGCAGTATTTT
clone_size: .
j_call: TRBJ2-3
v_call: TRBV7-2
d_call: TRBD2

cdr3_aa: CSAQGGLREQFF
cdr3_nt: TGCAGCGCGCAGGGCGGGCTTAGGGAGCAGTTCTTC
clone_size: many
j_call: TRBJ2-1
v_call: TRBV29-1
d_call: .

cdr3_aa: CASSRSGTDNQPQHF
cdr3_nt: TGCGCCAGCAGCAGATCCGGGACAGATAATCAGCCCCAGCATTTT
clone_size: few
j_call: TRBJ1-5
v_call: TRBV5-1
d_call: TRBD1

cdr3_aa: CASSYSSAPQDTQYF
cdr3_nt: TGTGCCAGCAGTTACTCGTCAGCACCGCAGGATACGCAGTATTTT
clone_size: few
j_call: TRBJ2-3
v_call: TRBV6-5
d_call: .

cdr3_aa: CASSPPGLPGGDTQYF
cdr3_nt: TGTGCCAGCAGTCCTCCGGGACTTCCCGGCGGGGATACGCAGTATTTT
clone_size: .
j_call: TRBJ2-3
v_call: TRBV6-2/TRBV6-3
d_call: .

cdr3_aa: CSVSGTGANTEAFF
cdr3_nt: TGCAGCGTATCCGGGACAGGGGCGAACACTGAAGCTTTCTTT
clone_size: few
j_call: TRBJ1-1
v_call: TRBV29-1
d_call: TRBD1

cdr3_aa: CASSLQGRATEAFF
cdr3_nt: TGTGCCAGCAGCCTACAGGGTCGGGCCACTGAAGCTTTCTTT
clone_size: .
j_call: TRBJ1-1
v_call: TRBV6-2/TRBV6-3
d_call: .

cdr3_aa: CASRSTVLAGGGEQFF
cdr3_nt: TGTGCCAGCAGATCCACCGTACTAGCGGGAGGAGGTGAGCAGTTCTTC
clone_size: many
j_call: TRBJ2-1
v_call: TRBV28
d_call: TRBD2

cdr3_aa: CATSDRGTTDTDTQYF
cdr3_nt: TGTGCCACCAGTGATCGAGGGACGACAGATACAGATACGCAGTATTTT
clone_size: .
j_call: TRBJ2-3
v_call: TRBV24-1
d_call: .

cdr3_aa: CAGRYSGNTIYF
cdr3_nt: TGTGCCGGGAGGTACTCTGGAAACACCATATATTTT
clone_size: few
j_call: TRBJ1-3
v_call: TRBV12-3/TRBV12-4
d_call: .

cdr3_aa: CASTRDSWSTDTQYF
cdr3_nt: TGTGCCAGCACGAGGGACTCCTGGTCCACAGATACGCAGTATTTT
clone_size: .
j_call: TRBJ2-3
v_call: TRBV6-1
d_call: .

cdr3_aa: CASSPLDEETQYF
cdr3_nt: TGTGCCAGCTCACCATTAGACGAAGAGACCCAGTACTTC
clone_size: few
j_call: TRBJ2-5
v_call: TRBV18
d_call: .

cdr3_aa: CASSLRPSGSFDEQFF
cdr3_nt: TGCGCCAGCAGCTTGCGCCCTAGCGGGAGTTTTGATGAGCAGTTCTTC
clone_size: few
j_call: TRBJ2-1
v_call: TRBV5-1
d_call: TRBD2

cdr3_aa: CASSQGLAGKETQYF
cdr3_nt: TGTGCCAGCAGTCAGGGACTAGCGGGAAAAGAGACCCAGTACTTC
clone_size: few
j_call: TRBJ2-5
v_call: TRBV27
d_call: TRBD2

cdr3_aa: CAISDDLAYNEQFF
cdr3_nt: TGTGCCATCAGCGACGATTTAGCCTACAATGAGCAGTTCTTC
clone_size: .
j_call: TRBJ2-1
v_call: TRBV10-3
d_call: .

cdr3_aa: CASSLVAGGRGYTF
cdr3_nt: TGTGCCAGCAGTTTAGTAGCAGGGGGCCGGGGCTACACCTTC
clone_size: .
j_call: TRBJ1-2
v_call: TRBV12-3/TRBV12-4
d_call: TRBD1

cdr3_aa: CASSPVGAANTIYF
cdr3_nt: TGTGCCAGCTCCCCGGTCGGGGCTGCAAACACCATATATTTT
clone_size: .
j_call: TRBJ1-3
v_call: TRBV18
d_call: .

cdr3_aa: CSARGSTGGREDTQYF
cdr3_nt: TGCAGTGCTAGAGGGTCGACAGGGGGCCGAGAAGATACGCAGTATTTT
clone_size: .
j_call: TRBJ2-3
v_call: TRBV20-1
d_call: TRBD1

cdr3_aa: CASSPLTISGAQETQYF
cdr3_nt: TGTGCCAGCAGTCCACTAACCATAAGCGGGGCCCAAGAGACCCAGTACTTC
clone_size: .
j_call: TRBJ2-5
v_call: TRBV27
d_call: TRBD2

cdr3_aa: CSASPFLGAFSYEQYF
cdr3_nt: TGCAGTGCTAGCCCCTTCTTAGGAGCGTTCTCCTACGAGCAGTACTTC
clone_size: .
j_call: TRBJ2-7
v_call: TRBV20-1
d_call: .

cdr3_aa: CASSLGQGVADTQYF
cdr3_nt: TGTGCCAGCAGCTTAGGACAGGGAGTGGCAGATACGCAGTATTTT
clone_size: .
j_call: TRBJ2-3
v_call: TRBV7-3
d_call: TRBD1

cdr3_aa: CASSPSHNEQPQHF
cdr3_nt: TGTGCCAGCTCACCATCCCACAATGAGCAGCCCCAGCATTTT
clone_size: few
j_call: TRBJ1-5
v_call: TRBV18
d_call: .

cdr3_aa: CSVGRDIGTDTQYF
cdr3_nt: TGCAGCGTCGGACGGGACATAGGCACAGATACGCAGTATTTT
clone_size: .
j_call: TRBJ2-3
v_call: TRBV29-1
d_call: .

cdr3_aa: CAISVDGGFSYNEQFF
cdr3_nt: TGTGCCATCAGTGTAGATGGCGGATTTTCCTACAATGAGCAGTTCTTC
clone_size: few
j_call: TRBJ2-1
v_call: TRBV10-3
d_call: .

cdr3_aa: CASSGHDPEAFF
cdr3_nt: TGTGCCAGCAGCGGCCATGACCCTGAAGCTTTCTTT
clone_size: few
j_call: TRBJ1-1
v_call: TRBV7-9
d_call: .

cdr3_aa: CATSAGTGNYGYTF
cdr3_nt: TGTGCCACCAGTGCCGGGACAGGGAACTATGGCTACACCTTC
clone_size: few
j_call: TRBJ1-2
v_call: TRBV24-1
d_call: TRBD1

cdr3_aa: CASSLWNRPFTEAFF
cdr3_nt: TGTGCCAGCAGCTTATGGAACAGGCCATTCACTGAAGCTTTCTTT
clone_size: few
j_call: TRBJ1-1
v_call: TRBV7-9
d_call: .

cdr3_aa: CSAIHPGTSGVNGQFF
cdr3_nt: TGCAGTGCTATACATCCCGGGACTAGCGGGGTCAATGGGCAGTTCTTC
clone_size: .
j_call: TRBJ2-1
v_call: TRBV20-1
d_call: TRBD2